These T cell receptor beta chains were read from a single sample in a study of Ad26.COV2.S vaccination and SARS-CoV-2 variants. Clones were read by immunoSEQ multiplex PCR, and TCRdb kept only the in-frame ones, dropping some. The table has about 350,000 clones, about 88% seen once; the top ten hold roughly 3.1%. The source was peripheral blood, collected in a trial of Ad26.COV2.S vaccine versus placebo. These receptors were taken from a person between 18 and 59 years old who received the Ad26.COV2.S COVID-19 vaccine or a placebo. CDR3s include the opening cysteine and the closing phenylalanine or tryptophan. A D gene is named only where the DNA matches it firmly. Some rows mark clone size as missing; the rest say once, few, many or name a class of expanded clone.

cdr3_nt: TGTGCCAGCAGCCAAGAAGGACAGGGCTGGGGCACCGGGGAGCTGTTTTTT; cdr3_aa: CASSQEGQGWGTGELFF; clone_size: .; d_call: TRBD1; v_call: TRBV3-1/TRBV3-2; j_call: TRBJ2-2
cdr3_nt: TGTGCCAGCAGCTTGGTAGGGGCGACCCCTTACAATGAGCAGTTCTTC; cdr3_aa: CASSLVGATPYNEQFF; clone_size: .; d_call: .; v_call: TRBV5-4; j_call: TRBJ2-1
cdr3_nt: TGTGCCAGCAGTTCCTACCTTCTAGGGTCTGGAAACACCATATATTTT; cdr3_aa: CASSSYLLGSGNTIYF; clone_size: .; d_call: .; v_call: TRBV6-5; j_call: TRBJ1-3
cdr3_nt: TGTGCCAGAAGCTTGGTAGGGGGAGAACGGGAAAAACTGTTTTTT; cdr3_aa: CARSLVGGEREKLFF; clone_size: .; d_call: .; v_call: TRBV5-3; j_call: TRBJ1-4
cdr3_nt: TGTGCCACCGCGGCCAGGTTTGTCGGTGAGCAGTTCTTC; cdr3_aa: CATAARFVGEQFF; clone_size: .; d_call: .; v_call: TRBV24-1; j_call: TRBJ2-1
cdr3_nt: TGTGCCTGGTCTCATAAACTGGGACTAGCGGGAGTGTTGGGCCAGTCGTCGCAGTATTTT; cdr3_aa: CAWSHKLGLAGVLGQSSQYF; clone_size: .; d_call: TRBD2; v_call: TRBV30; j_call: TRBJ2-3
cdr3_nt: TGTGCCAGTAGTACCCGGACAGGACGAGCCTACGAGCAGTACTTC; cdr3_aa: CASSTRTGRAYEQYF; clone_size: .; d_call: TRBD1; v_call: TRBV19; j_call: TRBJ2-7
cdr3_nt: TGCAGCGTTCGGGACAGTGGAAACACCATATATTTT; cdr3_aa: CSVRDSGNTIYF; clone_size: .; d_call: TRBD1; v_call: TRBV29-1; j_call: TRBJ1-3
cdr3_nt: TGTGCCAGCAGCGGCGGGGCTTCAGGGGGTGGAGATACGCAGTATTTT; cdr3_aa: CASSGGASGGGDTQYF; clone_size: .; d_call: .; v_call: TRBV6-4; j_call: TRBJ2-3
cdr3_nt: TGTGCTAGTGGTACCGGACAGGGAGTAGCAGATACGCAGTATTTT; cdr3_aa: CASGTGQGVADTQYF; clone_size: .; d_call: TRBD1; v_call: TRBV12-5; j_call: TRBJ2-3
cdr3_nt: TGTGCCAGCAGTGCCCCGGGACTCGTCACAGATACGCAGTATTTT; cdr3_aa: CASSAPGLVTDTQYF; clone_size: .; d_call: .; v_call: TRBV28; j_call: TRBJ2-3
cdr3_nt: TGTGCCAGCAGTTTACGGACAGGGTCTGGTGAAAAACTGTTTTTT; cdr3_aa: CASSLRTGSGEKLFF; clone_size: .; d_call: TRBD1; v_call: TRBV27; j_call: TRBJ1-4
cdr3_nt: TGTGCCAGCAGTCACGACAGGCCCCAGCCCCAGCATTTT; cdr3_aa: CASSHDRPQPQHF; clone_size: .; d_call: .; v_call: TRBV12-3/TRBV12-4; j_call: TRBJ1-5
cdr3_nt: TGTGCCAGCACCTCTGTGGGGCCTGGGGCCAACGTCCTGACTTTC; cdr3_aa: CASTSVGPGANVLTF; clone_size: .; d_call: .; v_call: TRBV28; j_call: TRBJ2-6
cdr3_nt: TGTGCCAGCAGTTCCGGACAGCTTCACACCGGGGAGCTGTTTTTT; cdr3_aa: CASSSGQLHTGELFF; clone_size: many; d_call: .; v_call: TRBV6-5; j_call: TRBJ2-2
cdr3_nt: TGTGCCAGCAGTCCCCAGCCCAGGGTGCCTAATGAAAAACTGTTTTTT; cdr3_aa: CASSPQPRVPNEKLFF; clone_size: .; d_call: .; v_call: TRBV27; j_call: TRBJ1-4
cdr3_nt: TGTGCCAGTTGGGCGGGCTGGGATGAAAAACTGTTTTTT; cdr3_aa: CASWAGWDEKLFF; clone_size: .; d_call: .; v_call: TRBV6-6; j_call: TRBJ1-4
cdr3_nt: TGTGCCATCAGTTCCCTCGGTAAGGACGAGCAGTACTTC; cdr3_aa: CAISSLGKDEQYF; clone_size: many; d_call: .; v_call: TRBV10-3; j_call: TRBJ2-7
cdr3_nt: TGTGCCAGCTCACCATCAGGGGCCCCCTATCAGCCCCAGCATTTT; cdr3_aa: CASSPSGAPYQPQHF; clone_size: once; d_call: .; v_call: TRBV18; j_call: TRBJ1-5
cdr3_nt: TGCGCCAGCAGCCAAGTTACTAGCGGCCACCCCGTGGATACGCAGTATTTT; cdr3_aa: CASSQVTSGHPVDTQYF; clone_size: .; d_call: TRBD2; v_call: TRBV4-1; j_call: TRBJ2-3
cdr3_nt: TGTGCCAGCAGTTTAAGGACAGGGGGCTCTAATGAAAAACTGTTTTTT; cdr3_aa: CASSLRTGGSNEKLFF; clone_size: few; d_call: TRBD1; v_call: TRBV27; j_call: TRBJ1-4
cdr3_nt: TGTGCCACCAGCAGAGATCGGGCTAAGAACACTGAAGCTTTCTTT; cdr3_aa: CATSRDRAKNTEAFF; clone_size: .; d_call: .; v_call: TRBV15; j_call: TRBJ1-1
cdr3_nt: TGCAGTGCTAGTCTGGACTGGGAGCAGTACTTC; cdr3_aa: CSASLDWEQYF; clone_size: .; d_call: .; v_call: TRBV20-1; j_call: TRBJ2-7
cdr3_nt: TGTGCCAGCAGCTTGGACAGGGTAGGTTACGAGCAGTACTTC; cdr3_aa: CASSLDRVGYEQYF; clone_size: .; d_call: .; v_call: TRBV5-6; j_call: TRBJ2-7
cdr3_nt: TGTGCCAGCAGCTCACGACTAGCGGGGGGAAGCGAGCAGTACTTC; cdr3_aa: CASSSRLAGGSEQYF; clone_size: .; d_call: TRBD2; v_call: TRBV7-2; j_call: TRBJ2-7
cdr3_nt: TGTGCCAGCAGCTTACGATCAGGAGAGACCCAGTACTTC; cdr3_aa: CASSLRSGETQYF; clone_size: .; d_call: .; v_call: TRBV11-3; j_call: TRBJ2-5
cdr3_nt: TGTGCCAGCAGCCATTCAGGAGGGGTGAACTATGGCTACACCTTC; cdr3_aa: CASSHSGGVNYGYTF; clone_size: .; d_call: .; v_call: TRBV5-5; j_call: TRBJ1-2
cdr3_nt: TGTGCCAGCAGTCCACCCCCCGGAAACACCATATATTTT; cdr3_aa: CASSPPPGNTIYF; clone_size: .; d_call: .; v_call: TRBV6-2/TRBV6-3; j_call: TRBJ1-3
cdr3_nt: TGTGCCAGCAGCTCCCCTGGGGCAGGGGGTTATTCACCCCTCCACTTT; cdr3_aa: CASSSPGAGGYSPLHF; clone_size: once; d_call: TRBD1; v_call: TRBV7-8; j_call: TRBJ1-6
cdr3_nt: TGCGCCAGCAGTGATGGGACAGGCATCTACGAGCAGTACTTC; cdr3_aa: CASSDGTGIYEQYF; clone_size: .; d_call: TRBD1; v_call: TRBV10-2; j_call: TRBJ2-7
cdr3_nt: TGTGCCAGCAGCTCCAGACAGGCGGGAGCGAACACCGGGGAGCTGTTTTTT; cdr3_aa: CASSSRQAGANTGELFF; clone_size: .; d_call: .; v_call: TRBV9; j_call: TRBJ2-2
cdr3_nt: TGTGCCAGCAGCTTAACGACAGGGGGTTACGAGCAGTACTTC; cdr3_aa: CASSLTTGGYEQYF; clone_size: .; d_call: TRBD1; v_call: TRBV7-2; j_call: TRBJ2-7
cdr3_nt: TGTGCCAGCAGTGAAGGTAGCGGGAGCACAGATACGCAGTATTTT; cdr3_aa: CASSEGSGSTDTQYF; clone_size: many; d_call: TRBD2; v_call: TRBV6-4; j_call: TRBJ2-3
cdr3_nt: TGTGCCAGCACGGTGTTCAGGGCCCTAAGCTCTGGGGCCAACGTCCTGACTTTC; cdr3_aa: CASTVFRALSSGANVLTF; clone_size: .; d_call: .; v_call: TRBV7-2; j_call: TRBJ2-6
cdr3_nt: TGCGCCAGCACCCGGAGCGGGGGGCACACAGATACGCAGTATTTT; cdr3_aa: CASTRSGGHTDTQYF; clone_size: many; d_call: TRBD2; v_call: TRBV5-1; j_call: TRBJ2-3
cdr3_nt: TGTGCCAGCAGCCTTAAAACCGGGACAGTGAACACCGGGGAGCTGTTTTTT; cdr3_aa: CASSLKTGTVNTGELFF; clone_size: .; d_call: TRBD1; v_call: TRBV6-2/TRBV6-3; j_call: TRBJ2-2
cdr3_nt: TGTGCCTGGAGTCCCGGGACCCGCGGTGAAAAACTGTTTTTT; cdr3_aa: CAWSPGTRGEKLFF; clone_size: few; d_call: .; v_call: TRBV30; j_call: TRBJ1-4
cdr3_nt: TGTGCCAGCAGCCCAAGGACACTCTCTTCCGGGGAGCTGTTTTTT; cdr3_aa: CASSPRTLSSGELFF; clone_size: .; d_call: .; v_call: TRBV7-9; j_call: TRBJ2-2
cdr3_nt: TGTGCCAGCAGCGGAAAACAAGGCTCACCCCTCCACTTT; cdr3_aa: CASSGKQGSPLHF; clone_size: .; d_call: .; v_call: TRBV21-1; j_call: TRBJ1-6
cdr3_nt: TGTGCCAGCAGTAGTCCGGGACTTCTCCTCACAGATACGCAGTATTTT; cdr3_aa: CASSSPGLLLTDTQYF; clone_size: .; d_call: .; v_call: TRBV7-9; j_call: TRBJ2-3
cdr3_nt: TGTGCCAGCAGATCGGGGGGAACGAACACCGGGGAGCTGTTTTTT; cdr3_aa: CASRSGGTNTGELFF; clone_size: .; d_call: TRBD2; v_call: TRBV27; j_call: TRBJ2-2
cdr3_nt: TGTGCCAGCAGTACCGAGGGGGAGCGGAACACTGAAGCTTTCTTT; cdr3_aa: CASSTEGERNTEAFF; clone_size: .; d_call: .; v_call: TRBV6-5; j_call: TRBJ1-1
cdr3_nt: TGTGCCAGCAGCGCAACTTTCAACCGGGGGAACACCGGGGAGCTGTTTTTT; cdr3_aa: CASSATFNRGNTGELFF; clone_size: .; d_call: .; v_call: TRBV9; j_call: TRBJ2-2
cdr3_nt: TGTGCCAGCTCACCAGTATCCCTCGGGGGACACGAATCCTACGAGCAGTACTTC; cdr3_aa: CASSPVSLGGHESYEQYF; clone_size: .; d_call: .; v_call: TRBV18; j_call: TRBJ2-7
cdr3_nt: TGTGCCAGCAGCGCGGGGCCGAACACTGAAGCTTTCTTT; cdr3_aa: CASSAGPNTEAFF; clone_size: .; d_call: .; v_call: TRBV9; j_call: TRBJ1-1
cdr3_nt: TGCGCCAGCAGCCAAGATTCGGGCGCCTTGGTTTCTGGGGCCAACGTCCTGACTTTC; cdr3_aa: CASSQDSGALVSGANVLTF; clone_size: .; d_call: .; v_call: TRBV4-3; j_call: TRBJ2-6
cdr3_nt: TGTGCCAGCAGTTACGGAGGGACCGGGGAGCTGTTTTTT; cdr3_aa: CASSYGGTGELFF; clone_size: once; d_call: .; v_call: TRBV6-2/TRBV6-3; j_call: TRBJ2-2
cdr3_nt: TGCGCCAGCAGCTTGGACACGACAAGGCAGCTCAATGAGCAGTTCTTC; cdr3_aa: CASSLDTTRQLNEQFF; clone_size: .; d_call: .; v_call: TRBV5-1; j_call: TRBJ2-1
cdr3_nt: TGCGCCAGCAGCCTCGGACAGGTCCAAGAGACCCAGTACTTC; cdr3_aa: CASSLGQVQETQYF; clone_size: .; d_call: TRBD1; v_call: TRBV5-1; j_call: TRBJ2-5
cdr3_nt: TGTGCCAGCAGCTTTGACGGACTAGTGGTTGAGCAGTTCTTC; cdr3_aa: CASSFDGLVVEQFF; clone_size: .; d_call: TRBD2; v_call: TRBV5-4; j_call: TRBJ2-1
cdr3_nt: TGTGCCAGCAGAAAAACAGGGGATGAGCGGGGAAACACCATATATTTT; cdr3_aa: CASRKTGDERGNTIYF; clone_size: .; d_call: TRBD1; v_call: TRBV25-1; j_call: TRBJ1-3